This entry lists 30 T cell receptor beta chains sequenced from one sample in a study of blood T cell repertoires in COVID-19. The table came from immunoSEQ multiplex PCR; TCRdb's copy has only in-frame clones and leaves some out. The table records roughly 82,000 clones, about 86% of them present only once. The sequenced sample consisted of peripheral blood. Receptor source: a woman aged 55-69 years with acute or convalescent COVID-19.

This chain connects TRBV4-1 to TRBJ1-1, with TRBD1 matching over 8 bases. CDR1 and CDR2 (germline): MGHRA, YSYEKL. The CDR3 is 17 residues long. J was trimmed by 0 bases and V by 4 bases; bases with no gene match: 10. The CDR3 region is CASSPRTGRLLNTEAFF. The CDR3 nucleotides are TGCGCCAGCAGCCCTAGGACAGGGCGACTCCTGAACACTGAAGCTTTCTTT.

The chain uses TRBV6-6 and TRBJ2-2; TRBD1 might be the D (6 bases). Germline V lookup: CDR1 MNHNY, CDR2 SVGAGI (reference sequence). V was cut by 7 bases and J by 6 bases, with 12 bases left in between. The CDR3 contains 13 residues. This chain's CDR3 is CASKPGVSGELFF. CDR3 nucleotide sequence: TGTGCCAGCAAACCAGGGGTCTCCGGGGAGCTGTTTTTT.

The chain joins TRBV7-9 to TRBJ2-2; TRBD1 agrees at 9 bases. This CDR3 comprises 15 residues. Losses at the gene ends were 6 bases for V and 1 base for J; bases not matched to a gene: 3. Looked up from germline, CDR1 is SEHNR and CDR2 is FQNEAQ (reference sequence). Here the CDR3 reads CASSLDRGNTGELFF. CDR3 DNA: TGTGCCAGCAGTCTGGACAGGGGGAACACCGGGGAGCTGTTTTTT.

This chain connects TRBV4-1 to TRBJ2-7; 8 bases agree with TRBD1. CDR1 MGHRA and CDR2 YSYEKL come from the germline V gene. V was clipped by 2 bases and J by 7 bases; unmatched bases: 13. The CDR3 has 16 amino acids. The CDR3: CASSQRRWDRSIEQYF. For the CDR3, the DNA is TGCGCCAGCAGCCAAAGAAGGTGGGACAGGTCTATTGAGCAGTACTTC.

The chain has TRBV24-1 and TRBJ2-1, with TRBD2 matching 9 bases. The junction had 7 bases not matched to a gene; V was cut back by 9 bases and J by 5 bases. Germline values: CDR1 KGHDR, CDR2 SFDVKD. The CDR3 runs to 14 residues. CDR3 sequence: CATGRTSAHNEQFF. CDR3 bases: TGTGCCACCGGGCGGACTAGCGCCCACAATGAGCAGTTCTTC.

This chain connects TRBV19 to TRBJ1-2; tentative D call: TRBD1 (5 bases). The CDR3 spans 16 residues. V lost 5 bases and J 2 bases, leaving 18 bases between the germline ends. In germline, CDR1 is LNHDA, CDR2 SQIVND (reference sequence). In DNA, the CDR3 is TGTGCCAGTAGTCCCCTCCCAGGGAAACTGAACTATGGCTACACCTTC. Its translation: CASSPLPGKLNYGYTF.

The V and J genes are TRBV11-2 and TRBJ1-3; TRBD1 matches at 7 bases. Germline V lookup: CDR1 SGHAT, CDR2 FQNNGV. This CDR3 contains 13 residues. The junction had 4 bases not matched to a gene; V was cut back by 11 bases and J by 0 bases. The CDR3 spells CADREFSGNTIYF. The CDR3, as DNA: TGTGCCGACAGGGAGTTCTCTGGAAACACCATATATTTT.

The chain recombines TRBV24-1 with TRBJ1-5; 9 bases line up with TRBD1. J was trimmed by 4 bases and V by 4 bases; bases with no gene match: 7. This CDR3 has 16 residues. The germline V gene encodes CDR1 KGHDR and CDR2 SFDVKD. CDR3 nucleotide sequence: TGTGCCACCAGTGAACCGGGACAGGGCTCTAATCAGCCCCAGCATTTT. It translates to CATSEPGQGSNQPQHF.

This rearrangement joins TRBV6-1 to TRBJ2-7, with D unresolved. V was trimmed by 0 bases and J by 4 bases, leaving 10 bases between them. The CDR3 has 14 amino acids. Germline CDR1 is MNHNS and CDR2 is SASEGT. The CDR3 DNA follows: TGTGCCAGCAGTGAAGCGCCCCTTCGGTACGAGCAGTACTTC. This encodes CASSEAPLRYEQYF.

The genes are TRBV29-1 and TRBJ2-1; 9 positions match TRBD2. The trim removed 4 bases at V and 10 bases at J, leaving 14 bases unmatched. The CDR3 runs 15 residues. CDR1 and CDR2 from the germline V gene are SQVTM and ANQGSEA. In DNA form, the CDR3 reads TGCAGCGTTGTGGGAAGCGGGGGGCTTATCGGGGAGCAGTTCTTC. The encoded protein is CSVVGSGGLIGEQFF.

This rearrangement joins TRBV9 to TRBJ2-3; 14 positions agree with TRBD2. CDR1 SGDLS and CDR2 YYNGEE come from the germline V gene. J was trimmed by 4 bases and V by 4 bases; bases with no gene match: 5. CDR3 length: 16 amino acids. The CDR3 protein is CASSSRLAGGADTQYF. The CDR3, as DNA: TGTGCCAGCAGCTCTCGACTAGCGGGGGGGGCAGATACGCAGTATTTT.

CDR3 bases: TGTGCCAGCAGTCATCAGGGGGTCTTGAACACTGAAGCTTTCTTT. Translated, it gives CASSHQGVLNTEAFF. The J gene is TRBJ1-1, the V gene TRBV27; TRBD1 matches at 7 bases. This CDR3 comprises 15 residues. The V gene end was trimmed by 5 bases and the J gene end by 0 bases; junction bases not matched to a gene: 6. Germline-derived CDR1 and CDR2 are MNHEY and SMNVEV (reference sequence).

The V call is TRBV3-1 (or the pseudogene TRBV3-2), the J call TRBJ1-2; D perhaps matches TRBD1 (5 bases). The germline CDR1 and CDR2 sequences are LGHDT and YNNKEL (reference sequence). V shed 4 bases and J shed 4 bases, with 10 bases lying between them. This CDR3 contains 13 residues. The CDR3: CASSLRQIYGYTF. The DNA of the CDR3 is TGTGCCAGCAGCCTGCGACAGATCTATGGCTACACCTTC.

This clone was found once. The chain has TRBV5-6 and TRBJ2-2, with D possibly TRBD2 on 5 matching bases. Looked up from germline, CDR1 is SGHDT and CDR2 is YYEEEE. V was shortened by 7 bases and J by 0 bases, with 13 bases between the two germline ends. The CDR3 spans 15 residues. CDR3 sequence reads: CASGSSFSNTGELFF. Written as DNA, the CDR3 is TGTGCCAGCGGGAGTAGCTTCTCGAACACCGGGGAGCTGTTTTTT.

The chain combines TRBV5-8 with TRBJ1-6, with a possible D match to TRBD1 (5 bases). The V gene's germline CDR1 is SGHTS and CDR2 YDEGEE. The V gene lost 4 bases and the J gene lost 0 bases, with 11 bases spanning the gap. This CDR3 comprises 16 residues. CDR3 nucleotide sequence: TGTGCCAGCAGCCTTAAGGGGTTCTCCTATAATTCACCCCTCCACTTT. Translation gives CASSLKGFSYNSPLHF.

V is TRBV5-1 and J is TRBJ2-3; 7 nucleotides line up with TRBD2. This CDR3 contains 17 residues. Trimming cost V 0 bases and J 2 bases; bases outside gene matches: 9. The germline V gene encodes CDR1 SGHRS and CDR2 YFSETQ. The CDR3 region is CASSLVELGRDTDTQYF. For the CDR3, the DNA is TGCGCCAGCAGCTTGGTTGAATTGGGGAGGGACACAGATACGCAGTATTTT.

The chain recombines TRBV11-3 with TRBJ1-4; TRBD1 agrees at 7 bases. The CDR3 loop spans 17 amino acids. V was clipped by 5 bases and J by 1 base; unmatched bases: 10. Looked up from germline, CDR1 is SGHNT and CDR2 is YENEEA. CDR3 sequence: CASSALDRWKTNEKLFF. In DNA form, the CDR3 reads TGTGCCAGCAGCGCATTGGACAGGTGGAAAACTAATGAAAAACTGTTTTTT.

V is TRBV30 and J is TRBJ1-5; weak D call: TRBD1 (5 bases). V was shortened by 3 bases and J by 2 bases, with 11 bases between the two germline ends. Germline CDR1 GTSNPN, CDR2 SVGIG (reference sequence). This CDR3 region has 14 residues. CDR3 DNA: TGTGCCTGGAGCCGGACAAGGGGCAATCAGCCCCAGCATTTT. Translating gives CAWSRTRGNQPQHF.

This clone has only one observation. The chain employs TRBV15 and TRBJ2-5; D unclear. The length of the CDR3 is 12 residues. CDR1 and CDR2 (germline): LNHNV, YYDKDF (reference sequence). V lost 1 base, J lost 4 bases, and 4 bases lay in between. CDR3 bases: TGTGCCACCAGCAGAGTCGGAGAGACCCAGTACTTC. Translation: CATSRVGETQYF.

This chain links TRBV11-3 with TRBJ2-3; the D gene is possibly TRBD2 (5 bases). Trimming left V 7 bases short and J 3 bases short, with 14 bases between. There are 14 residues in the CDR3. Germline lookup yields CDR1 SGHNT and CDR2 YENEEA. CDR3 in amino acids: CASTLGGGTDTQYF. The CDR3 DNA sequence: TGTGCCAGCACCCTCGGCGGCGGGACAGATACGCAGTATTTT.

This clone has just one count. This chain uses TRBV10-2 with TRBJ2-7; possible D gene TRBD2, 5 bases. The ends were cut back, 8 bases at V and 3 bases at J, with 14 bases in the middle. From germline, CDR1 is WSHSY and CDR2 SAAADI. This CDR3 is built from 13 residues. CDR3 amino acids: CASEAEPFYEQYF. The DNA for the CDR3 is TGCGCCAGCGAAGCGGAACCCTTCTACGAGCAGTACTTC.

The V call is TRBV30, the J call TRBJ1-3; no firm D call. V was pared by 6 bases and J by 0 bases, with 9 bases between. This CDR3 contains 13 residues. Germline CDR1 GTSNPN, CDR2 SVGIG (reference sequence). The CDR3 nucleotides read TGTGCCTGTCCGGGTGACTCTGGAAACACCATATATTTT. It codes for CACPGDSGNTIYF.

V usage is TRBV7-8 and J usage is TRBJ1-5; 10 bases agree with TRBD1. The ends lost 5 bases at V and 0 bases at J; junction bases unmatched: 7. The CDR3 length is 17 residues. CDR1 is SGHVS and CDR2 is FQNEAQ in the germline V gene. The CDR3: CASSLGQGIDSNQPQHF. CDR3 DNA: TGTGCCAGCAGCCTGGGACAGGGGATAGATAGCAATCAGCCCCAGCATTTT.

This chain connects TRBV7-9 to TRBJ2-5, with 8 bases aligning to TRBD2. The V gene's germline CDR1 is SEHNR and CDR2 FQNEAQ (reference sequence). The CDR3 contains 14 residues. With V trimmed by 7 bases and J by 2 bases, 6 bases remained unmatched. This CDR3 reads CASTSLAEQETQYF. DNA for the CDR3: TGTGCCAGCACCTCACTAGCGGAGCAAGAGACCCAGTACTTC.

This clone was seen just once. The CDR3 DNA reads as TGTGCCACCAGTGACCTAACAGGGGGCAGGAGCTCCTACAATGAGCAGTTCTTC. Its protein is CATSDLTGGRSSYNEQFF. The V and J genes are TRBV24-1 and TRBJ2-1, with 9 bases matching TRBD1. From germline, CDR1 is KGHDR and CDR2 SFDVKD. After removal of 4 bases from V and 0 bases from J, the junction contained 9 bases not matched to a gene. CDR3 length: 18 amino acids.

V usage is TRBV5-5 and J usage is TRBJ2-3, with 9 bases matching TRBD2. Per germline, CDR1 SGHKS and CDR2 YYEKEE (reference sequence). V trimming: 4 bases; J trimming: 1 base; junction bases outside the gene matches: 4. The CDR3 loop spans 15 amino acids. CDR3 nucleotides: TGTGCCAGCAGCGAAAGACTAGCGGGCACAGATACGCAGTATTTT. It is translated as CASSERLAGTDTQYF.

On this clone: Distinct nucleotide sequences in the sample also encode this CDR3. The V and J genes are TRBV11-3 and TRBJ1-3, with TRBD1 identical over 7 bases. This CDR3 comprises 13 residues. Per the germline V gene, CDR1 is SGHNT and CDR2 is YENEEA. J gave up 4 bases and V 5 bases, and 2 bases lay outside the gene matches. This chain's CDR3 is CASSPTGGNTIYF. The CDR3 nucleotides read TGTGCCAGCAGCCCGACAGGGGGAAACACCATATATTTT.

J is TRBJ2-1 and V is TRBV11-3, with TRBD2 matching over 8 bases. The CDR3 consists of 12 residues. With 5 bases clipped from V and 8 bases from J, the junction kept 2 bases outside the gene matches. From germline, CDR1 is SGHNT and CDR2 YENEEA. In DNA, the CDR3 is TGTGCCAGCAGCCCCGGGAGGGATGAGCAGTTCTTC. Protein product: CASSPGRDEQFF.

The CDR3 reads CASSLNPNYGYTF. The DNA for the CDR3 is TGTGCCAGCAGTCTTAATCCGAACTATGGCTACACCTTC. The genes are TRBV28 and TRBJ1-2, with D uncertain. CDR1 and CDR2 from the germline V gene are MDHEN and SYDVKM. The CDR3 loop spans 13 amino acids. V lost 5 bases, J lost 2 bases, and 9 bases lay in between.

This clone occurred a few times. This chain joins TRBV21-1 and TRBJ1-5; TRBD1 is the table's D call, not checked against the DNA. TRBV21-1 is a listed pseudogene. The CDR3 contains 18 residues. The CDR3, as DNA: TGTGCCAGCAGCAAAGAGGTAAGGGACAGGAAACGTCATCAGCCCCAGCATTTT. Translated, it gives CASSKEVRDRKRHQPQHF.